The 11 T cell receptor beta chains below all came from one sample that was sequenced in a study of T cells in Graves' hyperthyroidism and ophthalmopathy. Amplification of TCR beta CDR3 regions was performed using RNA transcripts as template. The HTBI primer set served for first-round RT-PCR of the TCR CDR3. TCRdb passed the multiplex PCR reads through MiXCR, listing each CDR3 protein once. Found here are some 340,000 distinct CDR3 sequences, about 13% of them singletons; the top ten hold about a third. Sequencing was done on a sample of blood. Receptors were obtained from a woman in her 40s with Graves' ophthalmopathy.

This clonotype was detected ten times or more. The chain is built from TRBV5-1 and TRBJ2-1; D might be TRBD1 (5 bases). Germline values: CDR1 SGHRS, CDR2 YFSETQ. V shed 4 bases and J shed 2 bases, with 13 bases lying between them. CDR3 length: 15 amino acids. The CDR3 protein is CASSPPAGTYNEQFF. The CDR3 coding sequence is TGCGCCAGCAGCCCCCCTGCAGGGACCTACAATGAGCAGTTCTTC.

This clonotype was observed a few times. V and J are TRBV5-4 and TRBJ1-1, with a possible D match to TRBD1 (6 bases). V was cut by 2 bases and J by 5 bases, with 19 bases left in between. The CDR3 runs 16 residues. The germline V gene has CDR1 SGHNT and CDR2 YYREEE (reference sequence). CDR3 DNA: TGTGCCAGCAGCTTAAACGTCAGGCAGGGGAGGACTGAAGCTTTCTTT. Translated, it gives CASSLNVRQGRTEAFF.

This clonotype came up many times. The chain carries TRBV4-1 and TRBJ2-3; TRBD1 might be the D (5 bases). The CDR3 consists of 17 residues. V gave up 0 bases and J gave up 4 bases, with 17 bases separating them. The germline V gene encodes CDR1 MGHRA and CDR2 YSYEKL. The CDR3 nucleotides read TGCGCCAGCAGCCAAGAAGAGGTCAGGGCGAGAGCAGATACGCAGTATTTT. Residues: CASSQEEVRARADTQYF.

As regards this clonotype: Possible read error: a much larger clone is one base away. This chain uses TRBV29-1 with TRBJ1-1; TRBD1 might be the D (6 bases). Germline lookup yields CDR1 SQVTM and CDR2 ANQGSEA. V lost 5 bases and J 4 bases, leaving 17 bases between the germline ends. The CDR3 has 14 amino acids. The CDR3 region is CSVFHGGLSTEAFF. DNA of the CDR3: TGCAGCGTTTTCCACGGGGGGCTGAGCACTGAAGCTTTCTTT.

The chain employs TRBV14 and TRBJ1-6, with unresolved D. The germline V gene has CDR1 SGHDN and CDR2 FVKESK. The V end lost 6 bases, the J end lost 7 bases, and 13 bases lay between the germline ends. The CDR3 is made up of 14 amino acids. CDR3 DNA: TGTGCCAGCAGTCTCGAGGCCAAAAATTCACCCCTCCACTTT. Translated, it gives CASSLEAKNSPLHF.

This clonotype was seen many times. The CDR3 DNA reads as TGTGCCAGCAGCCGGGGCCCCCCGGAGGATCAGCCCCAGCATTTT. It specifies CASSRGPPEDQPQHF. The V gene is TRBV7-9, the J gene TRBJ1-5, with D possibly matching TRBD1 (5 bases). V was trimmed by 5 bases and J by 5 bases, leaving 16 bases between them. Germline V CDR1 and CDR2: SEHNR, FQNEAQ (reference sequence). This CDR3 region has 15 residues.

This clonotype was seen at least ten times. The gene calls are TRBV2 and TRBJ2-2; D is unresolved. The CDR3 extends over 14 amino acids. Germline CDR1 is SNHLY and CDR2 is FYNNEI. V dropped 2 bases and J dropped 3 bases, with 7 bases sitting between them. CDR3 protein: CASSETDYTGELFF. The CDR3 bases are TGTGCCAGCAGTGAAACGGATTACACCGGGGAGCTGTTTTTT.

In this sample, this clonotype turned up a few times. The chain combines TRBV27 with TRBJ2-3; the D gene is possibly TRBD2 (6 bases). Germline V gene sequence: CDR1 MNHEY, CDR2 SMNVEV (reference sequence). Deletions cut 5 bases from V and 6 bases from J, with 15 bases between. The CDR3 sequence is 14 residues long. The CDR3 DNA reads TGTGCCAGCAGTGACGGACTACGAAGGGATACGCAGTATTTT. Its translation: CASSDGLRRDTQYF.

This clonotype was detected ten times or more. This chain's CDR3 is CASSQRTPAKNIQYF. The CDR3 region has the DNA TGTGCCAGCAGCCAACGGACCCCGGCCAAAAACATTCAGTACTTC. The gene calls are TRBV3-1 and TRBJ2-4; D ambiguous. The germline CDR1 and CDR2 sequences are LGHDT and YNNKEL (reference sequence). Trimming left V 2 bases short and J 1 base short, with 9 bases between. There are 15 residues in the CDR3. The full variable domain, its missing parts supplied by reference TRBV3-1 and TRBJ2-4, is DTAVSQTPKYLVTQMGNDKSIKCEQNLGHDTMYWYKQDSKKFLKIMFSYNNKELIINETVPNRFSPKSPDKAHLNLHINSLELGDSAVYFCASSQRTPAKNIQYFGAGTRLSVL.

The chain joins TRBV20-1 to TRBJ2-3; no definite D call. Per germline, CDR1 DFQATT and CDR2 SNEGSKA (reference sequence). The length of the CDR3 is 13 residues. Trimming cost V 6 bases and J 3 bases, with 13 bases left between them. The CDR3 spells CSADRDPTDTQYF. The CDR3 region has the DNA TGCAGTGCCGACCGCGACCCGACAGATACGCAGTATTTT.

Many counts were recorded for this clonotype. J is TRBJ1-1 and V is TRBV6-5; D not certain. CDR1 and CDR2 from the germline V gene are MNHEY and SVGAGI. Between the trimmed V and J ends, which lost 2 bases and 1 base, there was a span of 5 bases. The CDR3 spans 13 residues. Here the CDR3 reads CASSYQRNTEAFF. In nucleotides, the CDR3 is TGTGCCAGCAGTTACCAGCGGAACACTGAAGCTTTCTTT.